This entry lists 31 T cell receptor beta chains sequenced from one sample in a study of blood T cell repertoires in COVID-19. The table came from immunoSEQ multiplex PCR; TCRdb's copy has only in-frame clones and leaves some out. This sample carries under 300,000 clones, approximately 86% of them seen once, and the ten largest clones take approximately 1.6%. The sample was PBMCs or T cells enriched from blood (not recorded which). The source of these receptors is a woman between 50 and 59 years old who had recovered from COVID-19.

CDR3 amino acids: CASSGFRGGNTEAFF. The CDR3 nucleotides are TGTGCCAGCAGCGGTTTTAGGGGAGGAAACACTGAAGCTTTCTTT. The chain recombines TRBV2 with TRBJ1-1; the D gene is possibly TRBD1 (5 bases). This CDR3 has 15 amino acids. V shed 6 bases and J shed 2 bases, with 16 bases lying between them. Germline V CDR1 and CDR2: SNHLY, FYNNEI.

The rearrangement uses TRBV14 and TRBJ1-2; D is ambiguous. Per germline, CDR1 SGHDN and CDR2 FVKESK. Trimming took 0 bases from V and 4 from J, leaving 12 bases between them. CDR3 length: 15 amino acids. This CDR3 reads CASSQDPWAGYGYTF. The CDR3 DNA reads TGTGCCAGCAGCCAAGATCCCTGGGCGGGCTATGGCTACACCTTC.

The rearrangement joins TRBV19 to TRBJ1-1; D remains ambiguous. V lost 7 bases to trimming and J lost 2 bases, with 14 bases between them. The germline V gene encodes CDR1 LNHDA and CDR2 SQIVND (reference sequence). The CDR3 is 14 amino acids. The CDR3 is CASKWEVSNTEAFF. CDR3 coding DNA: TGTGCCAGTAAATGGGAGGTGTCTAACACTGAAGCTTTCTTT.

The chain has TRBV13 and TRBJ1-5; TRBD1 agrees at 9 bases. Germline loops: CDR1 PRHDT, CDR2 FYEKMQ (reference sequence). J lost 3 bases, V lost 4 bases, and 4 bases had no gene match. This CDR3 comprises 15 residues. The CDR3 loop is CASSSGTGYNQPQHF. The CDR3 DNA sequence: TGTGCCAGCAGCTCTGGGACAGGGTACAATCAGCCCCAGCATTTT.

Ten or more counts support this clone. The chain has TRBV27 and TRBJ2-2, with unresolved D. Germline CDR1 reads MNHEY; CDR2 reads SMNVEV (reference sequence). This CDR3 comprises 14 residues. V was shortened by 3 bases and J by 1 base, with 6 bases between the two germline ends. For the CDR3, the DNA is TGTGCCAGCAGTTTTGGCGGGAACACCGGGGAGCTGTTTTTT. Its protein product is CASSFGGNTGELFF.

This chain links TRBV5-1 with TRBJ2-7; D call uncertain. V was trimmed by 4 bases and J by 0 bases, leaving 14 bases between them. The CDR3 totals 15 residues. Germline CDR1 SGHRS, CDR2 YFSETQ. The CDR3 sequence: CASSPPGSSSYEQYF. The CDR3 region has the DNA TGCGCCAGCAGCCCCCCCGGGTCCAGCTCCTACGAGCAGTACTTC.

This chain uses TRBV28 with TRBJ2-1; TRBD1 is a possible D gene (5 bases). The germline gives CDR1 MDHEN, CDR2 SYDVKM. The CDR3 runs to 12 residues. V was cut by 2 bases and J by 9 bases, with 8 bases left in between. CDR3 protein: CASSLGDSEQFF. The DNA of the CDR3 is TGTGCCAGCAGTTTAGGCGACAGTGAGCAGTTCTTC. The whole variable domain, remainder taken from reference TRBV28 and TRBJ2-1, is DVKVTQSSRYLVKRTGEKVFLECVQDMDHENMFWYRQDPGLGLRLIYFSYDVKMKEKGDIPEGYSVSREKKERFSLILESASTNQTSMYLCASSLGDSEQFFGPGTRLTVL.

The gene calls are TRBV7-6 and TRBJ2-6; D may be TRBD2 (5 bases). Germline V gives CDR1 SGHVS, CDR2 FNYEAQ. The CDR3 length is 17 residues. V was pared by 2 bases and J by 4 bases, with 15 bases between. The CDR3 loop reads CASSLYISVSGANVLTF. CDR3 nucleotides: TGTGCCAGCAGCTTATACATTAGCGTTTCCGGGGCCAACGTCCTGACTTTC.

The chain carries TRBV3-1 (or the pseudogene TRBV3-2) and TRBJ2-3, with 10 bases identical to TRBD2. The J segment lost 8 bases and the V segment lost 5 bases, leaving 4 bases of the junction unmatched. The CDR3 runs 13 residues. Per germline, CDR1 LGHDT and CDR2 YNNKEL (reference sequence). The CDR3 loop reads CASSSIAGGTQYF. The DNA of the CDR3 is TGTGCCAGCAGCTCAATAGCGGGAGGTACGCAGTATTTT.

This clone has just a few counts. This chain joins TRBV5-5 and TRBJ1-2; D is ambiguous. This CDR3 contains 14 residues. Trimming left V 0 bases short and J 7 bases short, with 13 bases between. Germline CDR1 reads SGHKS; CDR2 reads YYEKEE (reference sequence). This CDR3 is CASSLVSGLGGYTF. CDR3 DNA sequence: TGTGCCAGCAGCTTGGTGTCGGGTTTGGGTGGCTACACCTTC. The full variable domain, with the rest looked up from reference TRBV5-5 and TRBJ1-2, is DAGVTQSPTHLIKTRGQQVTLRCSPISGHKSVSWYQQVLGQGPQFIFQYYEKEERGRGNFPDRFSARQFPNYSSELNVNALLLGDSALYLCASSLVSGLGGYTFGSGTRLTVV.

J is TRBJ2-7 and V is TRBV7-9; 8 bases are a match to TRBD2. The germline V gene encodes CDR1 SEHNR and CDR2 FQNEAQ (reference sequence). Trimming took 3 bases from V and 5 from J; bases not matched to a gene: 12. This CDR3 has 16 amino acids. CDR3 DNA: TGTGCCAGCAGCTTGGGTGGGACTAGTTCTTCGGACGAGCAGTACTTC. It codes for CASSLGGTSSSDEQYF.

The genes are TRBV7-2 and TRBJ2-1; a weak D match, TRBD1 (6 bases). Germline assignment: CDR1 SGHTA and CDR2 FQGNSA. The CDR3 is 16 amino acids. V was trimmed by 5 bases and J by 3 bases, leaving 17 bases between them. The CDR3 loop reads CASSPPGVLNYNEQFF. CDR3 DNA: TGTGCCAGCAGCCCCCCAGGGGTACTTAACTACAATGAGCAGTTCTTC.

This chain links TRBV12-3 or TRBV12-4 with TRBJ1-2; D gene unclear. The CDR3 has 13 residues. Trimming took 6 bases from V and 4 from J, leaving 12 bases between them. CDR3 in amino acids: CASSNLLGYGYTF. The CDR3 nucleotides read TGTGCCAGCAGCAACCTGCTCGGCTATGGCTACACCTTC.

This clone was recorded a few times. The V call is TRBV7-9, the J call TRBJ2-7, with D unresolved. V lost 8 bases to trimming and J lost 2 bases, with 16 bases between them. This CDR3 is built from 14 residues. The germline CDR1 and CDR2 sequences are SEHNR and FQNEAQ (reference sequence). Here the CDR3 reads CASEVENSTYEQYF. As DNA, the CDR3 is TGTGCCAGCGAAGTCGAGAACAGTACCTACGAGCAGTACTTC.

This chain links TRBV11-2 with TRBJ2-7; TRBD1 matches 11 bases. CDR1 is SGHAT, CDR2 FQNNGV, per germline. This CDR3 is 14 amino acids long. V shed 4 bases and J 3 bases; nucleotides not matched to a gene: 2. The CDR3 DNA follows: TGTGCCAGCAGCTCGGGGACAGGGGGCTACGAGCAGTACTTC. It specifies CASSSGTGGYEQYF.

This chain connects TRBV19 to TRBJ2-1, with 11 nucleotides matching TRBD1. Germline-derived CDR1 and CDR2 are LNHDA and SQIVND (reference sequence). The CDR3 loop spans 15 amino acids. J was trimmed by 8 bases and V by 2 bases; bases with no gene match: 5. CDR3 residues: CASSIRDRGLYEQFF. In DNA form, the CDR3 reads TGTGCCAGTAGTATACGGGACAGGGGGTTGTATGAGCAGTTCTTC.

J is TRBJ2-1 and V is TRBV5-4, with D hard to call. CDR3 length: 13 residues. The V end lost 4 bases, the J end lost 5 bases, and 10 bases lay between the germline ends. The germline gives CDR1 SGHNT, CDR2 YYREEE (reference sequence). CDR3 bases: TGTGCCAGCAGCAACGACTTGGACAATGAGCAGTTCTTC. Its protein is CASSNDLDNEQFF.

The chain couples TRBV28 to TRBJ2-1; D remains ambiguous. From germline, CDR1 is MDHEN and CDR2 SYDVKM. The CDR3 is 15 amino acids. V was clipped by 1 base and J by 0 bases, with 7 bases between them. For the CDR3, the DNA is TGTGCCAGCAGTTTATCCAAGAGCTCCTACAATGAGCAGTTCTTC. Protein product: CASSLSKSSYNEQFF.

The chain has TRBV7-2 and TRBJ1-1; the D is unclear. CDR1 is SGHTA and CDR2 is FQGNSA in the germline V gene. Trimming stripped 8 bases from V and 1 base from J, with 11 bases between. This CDR3 has 13 amino acids. In DNA form, the CDR3 reads TGTGCCAGCGAACCAGGCACGAACACTGAAGCTTTCTTT. It translates to CASEPGTNTEAFF. The full variable domain, with the rest looked up from reference TRBV7-2 and TRBJ1-1, is GAGVSQSPSNKVTEKGKDVELRCDPISGHTALYWYRQSLGQGLEFLIYFQGNSAPDKSGLPSDRFSAERTGGSVSTLTIQRTQQEDSAVYLCASEPGTNTEAFFGQGTRLTVV.

The rearrangement uses TRBV4-1 and TRBJ2-7; 9 nucleotides align to TRBD1. Looked up from germline, CDR1 is MGHRA and CDR2 is YSYEKL. The trim removed 0 bases at V and 4 bases at J, leaving 4 bases unmatched. This CDR3 spans 15 amino acids. DNA for the CDR3: TGCGCCAGCAGCCAAGAGTCGACAGGGGGTTACGAGCAGTACTTC. Its protein is CASSQESTGGYEQYF.

V usage is TRBV12-3 or TRBV12-4 and J usage is TRBJ1-5; 8 positions match TRBD1. With V trimmed by 5 bases and J by 7 bases, 4 bases remained unmatched. The CDR3 spans 13 residues. For the CDR3, the DNA is TGTGCCAGCAGTCCAGGGGGCGGGCAGCCCCAGCATTTT. Its protein is CASSPGGGQPQHF.

V is TRBV20-1 and J is TRBJ2-5; maybe TRBD2 (5 bases). The CDR3 totals 11 residues. Trimming removed 5 bases from V and 5 bases from J, with 9 bases in between. Germline lookup yields CDR1 DFQATT and CDR2 SNEGSKA (reference sequence). The CDR3 DNA is TGCAGTGCTGGGCCGGGGGAGACCCAGTACTTC. It translates to CSAGPGETQYF.

This chain joins TRBV28 and TRBJ2-7, with TRBD2 matching 11 bases. The CDR3 is 16 residues long. V was pared by 6 bases and J by 1 base, with 8 bases of the junction left unmatched. Germline V gene lookup returns CDR1 MDHEN and CDR2 SYDVKM. The CDR3 here is CASRALAGGKSYEQYF. In DNA, the CDR3 is TGTGCCAGCAGGGCCTTAGCGGGAGGGAAATCCTACGAGCAGTACTTC.

V is TRBV3-1 (or the pseudogene TRBV3-2) and J is TRBJ2-7; the match to TRBD2 covers 11 bases. Germline loops: CDR1 LGHDT, CDR2 YNNKEL (reference sequence). Germline trimming cut 1 base from V and 2 bases from J; bases unmatched to any gene: 4. This CDR3 region has 16 residues. CDR3: CASSQAVTSGAYEQYF. Written as DNA, the CDR3 is TGTGCCAGCAGCCAAGCCGTGACTAGCGGGGCCTACGAGCAGTACTTC.

This clone was observed a handful of times. The rearrangement joins TRBV10-3 to TRBJ2-1, with TRBD2 identical over 10 bases. Germline trimming cut 6 bases from V and 6 bases from J; bases unmatched to any gene: 17. There are 18 residues in the CDR3. Per germline, CDR1 ENHRY and CDR2 SYGVKD. This chain's CDR3 is CAIRSGGRSGRAINEQFF. The CDR3 DNA sequence: TGTGCCATCAGGTCGGGGGGACGAAGCGGGAGGGCTATCAATGAGCAGTTCTTC.

The J gene is TRBJ2-5, the V gene TRBV28; 7 nucleotides align to TRBD2. The V segment lost 7 bases and the J segment 7 bases; nucleotides outside the gene matches: 18. The CDR3 is 16 amino acids. The germline V gene encodes CDR1 MDHEN and CDR2 SYDVKM. CDR3 in amino acids: CASTLGRSSTARTQYF. DNA for the CDR3: TGTGCCAGCACCCTCGGGAGGTCCTCGACAGCGAGGACCCAGTACTTC.

The chain joins TRBV7-8 to TRBJ1-2; no firm D call. The CDR3 has 14 residues. Per germline, CDR1 SGHVS and CDR2 FQNEAQ. Between the trimmed V and J ends, which lost 4 bases and 1 base, there was a span of 10 bases. This CDR3 reads CASSSDDFNYGYTF. DNA of the CDR3: TGTGCCAGCAGCTCAGATGATTTTAACTATGGCTACACCTTC.

The rearrangement joins TRBV11-2 to TRBJ2-3; tentative D call: TRBD1 (6 bases). Trimming removed 5 bases at V and 0 bases at J, with 12 bases between. This CDR3 comprises 15 residues. CDR1 and CDR2 from the germline V gene are SGHAT and FQNNGV. CDR3 DNA sequence: TGTGCCAGCAGCACCCCAGGGGATAGCACAGATACGCAGTATTTT. It is translated as CASSTPGDSTDTQYF.

V and J are TRBV6-5 and TRBJ1-1; TRBD1 aligns across 7 bases. After removal of 5 bases from V and 2 bases from J, the junction contained 8 bases not matched to a gene. CDR3 length: 15 amino acids. Germline assignment: CDR1 MNHEY and CDR2 SVGAGI. CDR3 sequence reads: CASSTLGQDNTEAFF. The CDR3 DNA is TGTGCCAGCAGTACCCTAGGACAGGATAACACTGAAGCTTTCTTT.

This clone was detected only once. The CDR3 sequence: CSAQLGLAGVRETQYF. The CDR3 DNA reads as TGCAGCGCCCAACTGGGACTAGCGGGAGTTAGGGAGACCCAGTACTTC. The rearrangement uses TRBV29-1 and TRBJ2-5; 14 bases are shared with TRBD2. The germline V gene has CDR1 SQVTM and CDR2 ANQGSEA. V lost 7 bases, J lost 5 bases, and 12 bases stayed unmatched. The CDR3 extends over 16 amino acids.

The chain employs TRBV12-5 and TRBJ2-1; 9 bases align to TRBD1. The CDR3 runs to 16 residues. Germline V gene sequence: CDR1 LGHNT, CDR2 FRNRAP. V lost 0 bases to trimming and J lost 6 bases; unmatched junction nucleotides: 6. The chain's CDR3 is CASGLVGTGLGNEQFF. In DNA, the CDR3 is TGTGCTAGTGGTTTGGTTGGGACAGGGTTAGGCAATGAGCAGTTCTTC.